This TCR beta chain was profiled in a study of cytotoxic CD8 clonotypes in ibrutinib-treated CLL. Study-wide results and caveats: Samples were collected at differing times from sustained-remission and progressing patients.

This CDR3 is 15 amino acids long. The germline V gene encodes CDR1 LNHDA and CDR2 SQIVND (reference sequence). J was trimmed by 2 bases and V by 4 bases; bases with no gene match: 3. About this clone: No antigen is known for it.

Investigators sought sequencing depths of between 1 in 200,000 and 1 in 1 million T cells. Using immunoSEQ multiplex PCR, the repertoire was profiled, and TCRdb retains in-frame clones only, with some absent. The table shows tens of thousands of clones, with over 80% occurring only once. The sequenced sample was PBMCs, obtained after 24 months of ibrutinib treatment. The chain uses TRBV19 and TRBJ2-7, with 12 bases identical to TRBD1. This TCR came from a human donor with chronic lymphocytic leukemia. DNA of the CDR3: TGTGCCAGTAGTACGGGACAGGGGGCCCCCTACGAGCAGTACTTC. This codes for CASSTGQGAPYEQYF.